This T cell receptor beta chain was obtained from a study of cytomegalovirus exposure and HLA in healthy donors. The CDR3 covers 14 residues. With 3 bases removed from V and 5 bases from J, the gap between germline ends came to 14 bases. In germline, CDR1 is MDHEN, CDR2 SYDVKM. Study results and caveats: In the roughly 120 validation repertoires, a later analysis found that first-cohort TCR clusters tended to co-occur.

Sequenced by immunoSEQ multiplex PCR; TCRdb stores in-frame clones only, minus some. The sample has 200,000 to 250,000 clones, roughly 83% seen once. As for this clone: Its cognate antigen is unknown.

The chain carries TRBV28 and TRBJ2-7, with no clear D. The source material was PBMCs. The sequence came from a woman aged 25 to 39 in good health and CMV-seropositive. The DNA of the CDR3 is TGTGCCAGCAGTTTCCGTATCTTGGTAAACGAGCAGTACTTC. As protein: CASSFRILVNEQYF.